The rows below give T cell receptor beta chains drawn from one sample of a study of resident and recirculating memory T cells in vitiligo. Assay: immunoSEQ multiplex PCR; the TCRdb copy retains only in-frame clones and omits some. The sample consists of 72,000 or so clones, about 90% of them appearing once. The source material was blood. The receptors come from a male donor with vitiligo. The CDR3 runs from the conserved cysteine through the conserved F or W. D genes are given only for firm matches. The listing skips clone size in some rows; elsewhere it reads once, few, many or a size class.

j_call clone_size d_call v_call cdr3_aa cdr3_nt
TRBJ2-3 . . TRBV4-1 CASSQGSLANTDTQYF TGCGCCAGCAGCCAAGGCTCCCTAGCGAACACAGATACGCAGTATTTT
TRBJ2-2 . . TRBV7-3 CASSPLSIRAHRPGTGELFF TGTGCCAGCAGCCCTCTTTCCATTCGAGCGCACAGACCAGGGACCGGGGAGCTGTTTTTT
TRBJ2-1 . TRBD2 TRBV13 CASTPRTSGSLEFF TGTGCCAGCACCCCGCGGACTAGCGGGAGCTTGGAGTTCTTC
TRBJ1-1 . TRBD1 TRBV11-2 CASSLGPGTGNTEAFF TGTGCCAGCAGCCTTGGGCCCGGGACAGGTAACACTGAAGCTTTCTTT
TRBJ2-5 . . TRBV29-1 CSALTRVARETQYF TGCAGCGCTCTAACTAGGGTTGCGCGGGAGACCCAGTACTTC
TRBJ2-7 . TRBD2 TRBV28 CASSRPSGIDYEQYF TGTGCCAGCAGTCGACCTAGCGGGATCGACTACGAGCAGTACTTC
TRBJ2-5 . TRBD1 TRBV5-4 CASSRYAPGQGGETQYF TGTGCCAGCAGCCGTTACGCCCCGGGACAGGGAGGAGAGACCCAGTACTTC
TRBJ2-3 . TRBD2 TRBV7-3 CASSSGGRALDTQYF TGTGCCAGCAGCTCCGGCGGGAGGGCCCTGGATACGCAGTATTTT
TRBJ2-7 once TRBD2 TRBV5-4 CASSLFAGDGYEQYF TGTGCCAGCAGCTTGTTTGCGGGAGACGGCTACGAGCAGTACTTC
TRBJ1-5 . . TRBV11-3 CASSLGRDQPQHF TGTGCCAGCAGCTTAGGCAGGGATCAGCCCCAGCATTTT
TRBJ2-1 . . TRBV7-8 CASSLDGDPTYNEQFF TGTGCCAGCAGCTTAGACGGGGATCCCACCTACAATGAGCAGTTCTTC
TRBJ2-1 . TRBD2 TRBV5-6 CASSPGLAREQFF TGTGCCAGCAGCCCGGGACTAGCGCGTGAGCAGTTCTTC
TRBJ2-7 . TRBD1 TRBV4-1 CASSRTGLSYEQYF TGCGCCAGCAGCCGGACAGGGCTATCCTACGAGCAGTACTTC
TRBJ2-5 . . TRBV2 CASSQEGQETQYF TGTGCCAGCAGTCAGGAAGGCCAAGAGACCCAGTACTTC
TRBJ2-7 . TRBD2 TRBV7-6 CASSLGAGGPQQYF TGTGCCAGCAGCTTAGGGGCGGGAGGGCCACAGCAGTACTTC
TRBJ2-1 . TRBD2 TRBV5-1 CASSSPGLAGDPQFF TGCGCCAGCAGCTCACCGGGACTAGCGGGAGACCCGCAGTTCTTC
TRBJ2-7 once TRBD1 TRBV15 CATSLGDSFYEQYF TGTGCCACCAGCCTAGGGGACAGTTTCTACGAGCAGTACTTC
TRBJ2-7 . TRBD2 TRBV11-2 CASSLAFRLAGPYEQYF TGTGCCAGCAGCTTAGCCTTTAGACTAGCGGGCCCCTACGAGCAGTACTTC
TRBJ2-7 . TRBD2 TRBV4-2 CASSQEGAGEPSYEQYF TGTGCCAGCAGCCAAGAAGGTGCGGGAGAACCATCCTACGAGCAGTACTTC
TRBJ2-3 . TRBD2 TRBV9 CASSVVPGGIDTQYF TGTGCCAGCAGCGTAGTGCCGGGGGGGATAGATACGCAGTATTTT
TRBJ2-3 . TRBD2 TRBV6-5 CASSPTSGTDTQYF TGTGCCAGCAGCCCTACTAGCGGCACAGATACGCAGTATTTT
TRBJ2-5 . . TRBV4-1 CASSQTGITLVQETQYF TGCGCCAGCAGCCAAACCGGGATCACCTTAGTCCAAGAGACCCAGTACTTC
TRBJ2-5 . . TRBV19 CASSTGRSIRETQYF TGTGCCAGTAGTACAGGGAGGTCGATCCGAGAGACCCAGTACTTC
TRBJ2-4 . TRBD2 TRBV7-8 CASSLGLTSGRGKNIQYF TGTGCCAGCAGCTTAGGTCTTACTAGCGGGAGAGGCAAAAACATTCAGTACTTC
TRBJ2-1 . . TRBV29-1 CSVELEWYYNEQFF TGCAGCGTTGAACTGGAGTGGTACTACAATGAGCAGTTCTTC
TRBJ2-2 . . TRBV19 CASSMFGTSTGELFF TGTGCCAGTAGTATGTTCGGGACTTCCACCGGGGAGCTGTTTTTT
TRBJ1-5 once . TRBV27 CASSGTFGTVFSNQPQHF TGTGCCAGCAGTGGTACCTTCGGCACAGTATTTAGCAATCAGCCCCAGCATTTT
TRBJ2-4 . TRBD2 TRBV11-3 CASSTRLADIQYF TGTGCCAGCAGCACGCGACTAGCAGACATTCAGTACTTC
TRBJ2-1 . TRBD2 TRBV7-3 CASSYSGTRYNEQFF TGTGCCAGCAGCTATAGCGGGACTCGCTACAATGAGCAGTTCTTC
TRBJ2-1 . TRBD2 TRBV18 CASSLWTSGEVNEQFF TGTGCCAGCTCACTGTGGACTAGCGGGGAGGTTAATGAGCAGTTCTTC
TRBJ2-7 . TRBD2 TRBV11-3 CASSPGLARGEQYF TGTGCCAGCAGCCCGGGACTAGCTCGTGGCGAGCAGTACTTC
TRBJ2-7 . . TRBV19 CASSTPGTPAYEQYF TGTGCCAGTAGTACCCCAGGCACCCCAGCTTACGAGCAGTACTTC
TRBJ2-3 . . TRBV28 CASIFAGAGVSTDTQYF TGTGCCAGCATCTTCGCGGGGGCGGGAGTTAGCACAGATACGCAGTATTTT
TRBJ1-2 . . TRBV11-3 CASSLGRMAYGYTF TGTGCCAGCAGCTTAGGGAGGATGGCGTATGGCTACACCTTC
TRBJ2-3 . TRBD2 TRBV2 CASSQTSGDTDTQYF TGTGCCAGCAGTCAGACTAGCGGAGACACAGATACGCAGTATTTT
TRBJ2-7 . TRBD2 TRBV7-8 CASSSRLAAPYEQYF TGTGCCAGCAGCTCCAGACTAGCGGCCCCCTACGAGCAGTACTTC
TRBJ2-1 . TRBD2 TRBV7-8 CASSLGGLAYNEQFF TGTGCCAGCAGCTTAGGGGGACTAGCGTACAATGAGCAGTTCTTC